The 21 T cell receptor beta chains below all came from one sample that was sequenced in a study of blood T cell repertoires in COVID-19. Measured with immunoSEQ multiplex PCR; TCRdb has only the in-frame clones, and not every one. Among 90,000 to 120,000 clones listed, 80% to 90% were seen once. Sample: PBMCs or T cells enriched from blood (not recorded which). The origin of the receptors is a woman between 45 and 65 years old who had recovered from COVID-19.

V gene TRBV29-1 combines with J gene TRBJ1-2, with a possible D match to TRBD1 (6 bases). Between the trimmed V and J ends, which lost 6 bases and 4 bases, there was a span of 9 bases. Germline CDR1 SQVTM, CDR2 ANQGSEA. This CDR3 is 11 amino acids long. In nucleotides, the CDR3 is TGCAGCGTGTTGACAGGCTATGGCTACACCTTC. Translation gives CSVLTGYGYTF.

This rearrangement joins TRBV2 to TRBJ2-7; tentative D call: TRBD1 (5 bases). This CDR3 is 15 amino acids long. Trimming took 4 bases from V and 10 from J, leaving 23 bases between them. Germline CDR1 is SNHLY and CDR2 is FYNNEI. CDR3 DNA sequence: TGTGCCAGCAGTGGGGGATCGGACATCACGGTGAGACAGTACTTC. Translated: CASSGGSDITVRQYF.

As DNA, the CDR3 is TGTGCCAGCAGTCTTGGACTAGCGGGGGCCCTCGCCGGGGAGCTGTTTTTT. Translation gives CASSLGLAGALAGELFF. This chain joins TRBV27 and TRBJ2-2; 13 bases map to TRBD2. V trimming: 5 bases; J trimming: 6 bases; junction bases outside the gene matches: 9. Germline loops: CDR1 MNHEY, CDR2 SMNVEV (reference sequence). The CDR3 contains 17 residues.

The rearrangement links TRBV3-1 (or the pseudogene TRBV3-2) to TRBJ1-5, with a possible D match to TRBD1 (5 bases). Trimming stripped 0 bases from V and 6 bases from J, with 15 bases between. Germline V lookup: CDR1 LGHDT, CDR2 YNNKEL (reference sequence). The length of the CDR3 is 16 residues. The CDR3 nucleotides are TGTGCCAGCAGCCAAGATGGGCGGGGGGGAGGTCAGCCCCAGCATTTT. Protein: CASSQDGRGGGQPQHF.

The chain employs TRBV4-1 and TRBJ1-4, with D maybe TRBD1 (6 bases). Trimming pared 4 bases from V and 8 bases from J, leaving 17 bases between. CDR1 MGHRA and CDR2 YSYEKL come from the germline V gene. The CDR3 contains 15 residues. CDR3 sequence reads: CASSPSGGAREKLFF. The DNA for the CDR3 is TGCGCCAGCAGCCCCTCGGGGGGGGCGAGGGAAAAACTGTTTTTT.

CDR3 loop: CAWRARGVETQYF. As DNA, the CDR3 is TGTGCCTGGAGGGCCAGGGGGGTAGAGACCCAGTACTTC. The V gene is TRBV30, the J gene TRBJ2-5; possible D gene TRBD1, 7 bases. The ends were cut back, 3 bases at V and 4 bases at J, with 12 bases in the middle. The CDR3 totals 13 residues. Germline V gives CDR1 GTSNPN, CDR2 SVGIG (reference sequence).

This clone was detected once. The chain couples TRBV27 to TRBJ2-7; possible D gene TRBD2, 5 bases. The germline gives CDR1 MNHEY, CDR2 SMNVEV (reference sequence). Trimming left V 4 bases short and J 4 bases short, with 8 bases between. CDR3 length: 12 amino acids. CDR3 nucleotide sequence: TGTGCCAGCAGTTCCTCGGGGTACGAGCAGTACTTC. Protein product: CASSSSGYEQYF.

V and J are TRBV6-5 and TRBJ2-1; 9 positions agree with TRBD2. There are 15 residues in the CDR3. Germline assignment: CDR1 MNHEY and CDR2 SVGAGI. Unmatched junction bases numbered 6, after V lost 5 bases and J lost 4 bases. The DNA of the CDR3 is TGTGCCAGCAGTCTAGGACTAGCGTTGTACAATGAGCAGTTCTTC. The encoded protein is CASSLGLALYNEQFF.

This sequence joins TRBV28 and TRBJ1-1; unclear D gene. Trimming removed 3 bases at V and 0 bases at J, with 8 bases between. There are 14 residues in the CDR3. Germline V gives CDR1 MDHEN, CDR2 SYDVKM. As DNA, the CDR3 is TGTGCCAGCAGTTTGTGGCAGTTGAACACTGAAGCTTTCTTT. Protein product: CASSLWQLNTEAFF.

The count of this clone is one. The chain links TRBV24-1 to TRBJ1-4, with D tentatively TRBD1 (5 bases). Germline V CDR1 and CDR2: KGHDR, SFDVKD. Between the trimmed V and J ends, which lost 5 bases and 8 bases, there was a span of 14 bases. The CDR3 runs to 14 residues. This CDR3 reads CATSVLGWGEKLFF. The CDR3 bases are TGTGCCACCAGTGTTCTGGGATGGGGCGAAAAACTGTTTTTT.

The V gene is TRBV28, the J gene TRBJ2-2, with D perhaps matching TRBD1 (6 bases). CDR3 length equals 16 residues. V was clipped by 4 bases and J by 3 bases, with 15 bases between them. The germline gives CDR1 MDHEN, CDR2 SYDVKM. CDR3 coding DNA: TGTGCCAGCAGTTCCACGGGACAATCTTACACCGGGGAGCTGTTTTTT. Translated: CASSSTGQSYTGELFF.

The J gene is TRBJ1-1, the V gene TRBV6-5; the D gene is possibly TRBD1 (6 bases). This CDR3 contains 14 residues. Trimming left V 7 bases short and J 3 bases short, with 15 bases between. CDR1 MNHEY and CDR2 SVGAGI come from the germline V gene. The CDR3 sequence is CASTQNREHTEAFF. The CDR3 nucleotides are TGTGCCAGCACCCAAAACAGGGAGCACACTGAAGCTTTCTTT.

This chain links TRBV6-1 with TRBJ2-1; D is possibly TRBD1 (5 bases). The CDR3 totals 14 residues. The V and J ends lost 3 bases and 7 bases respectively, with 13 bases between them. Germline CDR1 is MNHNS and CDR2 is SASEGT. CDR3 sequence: CASSDGATRNEQFF. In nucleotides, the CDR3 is TGTGCCAGCAGTGATGGGGCTACGCGGAATGAGCAGTTCTTC.

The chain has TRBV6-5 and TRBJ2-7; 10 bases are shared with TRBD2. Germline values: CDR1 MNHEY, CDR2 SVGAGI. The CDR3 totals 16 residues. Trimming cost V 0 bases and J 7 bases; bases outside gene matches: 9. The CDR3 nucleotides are TGTGCCAGCAGTTACTCGATGGCTAGCGGGAGAGGAGAGCAGTACTTC. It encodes CASSYSMASGRGEQYF.

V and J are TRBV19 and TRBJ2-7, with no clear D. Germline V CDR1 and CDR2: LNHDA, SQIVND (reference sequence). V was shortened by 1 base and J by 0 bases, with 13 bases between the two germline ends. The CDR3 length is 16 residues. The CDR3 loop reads CASSIGGSKSSYEQYF. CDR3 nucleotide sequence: TGTGCCAGTAGTATAGGAGGTTCAAAAAGCTCCTACGAGCAGTACTTC.

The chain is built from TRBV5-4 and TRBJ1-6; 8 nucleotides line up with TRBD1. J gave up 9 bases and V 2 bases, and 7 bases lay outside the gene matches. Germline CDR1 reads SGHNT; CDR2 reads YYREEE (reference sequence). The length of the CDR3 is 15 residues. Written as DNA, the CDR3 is TGTGCCAGCAGCTTAGACAGGGGCCTCCGTTCACCCCTCCACTTT. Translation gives CASSLDRGLRSPLHF.

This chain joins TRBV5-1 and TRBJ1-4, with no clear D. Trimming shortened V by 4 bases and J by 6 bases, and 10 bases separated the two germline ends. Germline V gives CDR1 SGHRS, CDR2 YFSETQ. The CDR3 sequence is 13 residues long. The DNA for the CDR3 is TGCGCCAGCAGCGTCAGGTTGGATGAAAAACTGTTTTTT. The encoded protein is CASSVRLDEKLFF. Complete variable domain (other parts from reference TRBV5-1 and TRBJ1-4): KAGVTQTPRYLIKTRGQQVTLSCSPISGHRSVSWYQQTPGQGLQFLFEYFSETQRNKGNFPGRFSGRQFSNSRSEMNVSTLELGDSALYLCASSVRLDEKLFFGSGTQLSVL.

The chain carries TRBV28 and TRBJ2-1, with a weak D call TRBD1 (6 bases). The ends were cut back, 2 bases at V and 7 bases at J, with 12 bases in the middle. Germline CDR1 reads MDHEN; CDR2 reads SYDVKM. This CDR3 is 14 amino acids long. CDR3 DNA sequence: TGTGCCAGCAGTTTAGATACAGGGAAGAATGAGCAGTTCTTC. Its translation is CASSLDTGKNEQFF.

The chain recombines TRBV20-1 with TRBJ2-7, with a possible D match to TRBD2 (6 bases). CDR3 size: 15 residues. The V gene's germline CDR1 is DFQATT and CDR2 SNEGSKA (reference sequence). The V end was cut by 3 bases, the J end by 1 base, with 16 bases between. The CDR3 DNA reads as TGCAGTGCTAGTCTGGCGGCTAGCGTTTCCTACGAGCAGTACTTC. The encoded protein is CSASLAASVSYEQYF.

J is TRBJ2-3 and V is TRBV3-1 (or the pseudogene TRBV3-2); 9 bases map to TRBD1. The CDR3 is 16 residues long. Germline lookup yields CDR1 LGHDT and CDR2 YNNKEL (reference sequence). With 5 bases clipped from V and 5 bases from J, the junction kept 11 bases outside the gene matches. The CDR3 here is CASSSDRGVFRDTQYF. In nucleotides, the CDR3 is TGTGCCAGCAGCTCGGACAGGGGAGTTTTTAGAGATACGCAGTATTTT.

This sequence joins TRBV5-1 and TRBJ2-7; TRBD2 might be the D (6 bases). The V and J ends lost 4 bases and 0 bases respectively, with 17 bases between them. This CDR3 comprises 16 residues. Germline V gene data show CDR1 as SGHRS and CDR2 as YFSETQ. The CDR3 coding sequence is TGCGCCAGCAGCCCCCTGGCGGGGCAGAGCTCCTACGAGCAGTACTTC. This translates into CASSPLAGQSSYEQYF.